This is a list of T cell receptor beta chains from one sample in a study of control samples from healthy donors and cancer patients. Sequencing was performed with immunoSEQ multiplex PCR; in TCRdb, only in-frame clones are kept and a portion is missing. The top ten hold 6.2% of the sample, which has about 73,000 clones, 94% seen once. Sequencing input: blood. These receptors all stem from a woman aged 40 to 55 in good health. The CDR3 runs from the conserved cysteine through the conserved F or W. Fields, in order: clone size, D gene, V gene, J gene, CDR3 DNA, CDR3 protein. D genes are given only for firm matches. Size is stated for part of the rows, as once, few or many counts, or as a class when the clone is expanded.

clone_size: NA; d_call: NA; v_call: TRBV7-9; j_call: TRBJ2-3; cdr3_nt: TGTGCCAGCAGCCCCCGGAGGGTAGAGCCAGATACGCAGTATTTT; cdr3_aa: CASSPRRVEPDTQYF
clone_size: NA; d_call: NA; v_call: TRBV11-2; j_call: TRBJ2-3; cdr3_nt: TGTGCCAGCGCCAACTTAGGAGGTGGCTCAGATACGCAGTATTTT; cdr3_aa: CASANLGGGSDTQYF
clone_size: NA; d_call: NA; v_call: TRBV7-9; j_call: TRBJ1-2; cdr3_nt: TGTGCCAGCAGCAACGGTGACGGCTATGGCTACACCTTC; cdr3_aa: CASSNGDGYGYTF
clone_size: once; d_call: NA; v_call: TRBV6-1; j_call: TRBJ1-6; cdr3_nt: TGTGCCAGCAGTGAAAATGATTCACCCCTCCACTTT; cdr3_aa: CASSENDSPLHF
clone_size: once; d_call: NA; v_call: TRBV14; j_call: TRBJ2-2; cdr3_nt: TGTGCCAGCAGCCGCCTAGGGGGTAGTACCGGGGAGCTGTTTTTT; cdr3_aa: CASSRLGGSTGELFF
clone_size: NA; d_call: TRBD2; v_call: TRBV11-3; j_call: TRBJ2-7; cdr3_nt: TGTGCCAGCAGCTTAGATCCACTAGCGGCGGACGGGCAGTACTTC; cdr3_aa: CASSLDPLAADGQYF
clone_size: few; d_call: NA; v_call: TRBV7-2; j_call: TRBJ1-6; cdr3_nt: TGTGCCAGCAGCCCGCAAGGCAGGGCCACCTATAATTCACCCCTCCACTTT; cdr3_aa: CASSPQGRATYNSPLHF
clone_size: NA; d_call: NA; v_call: TRBV28; j_call: TRBJ1-2; cdr3_nt: TGTGCCAGCAGTTTGGTGGCTCAAGGCTACACCTTC; cdr3_aa: CASSLVAQGYTF
clone_size: NA; d_call: TRBD2; v_call: TRBV11-2; j_call: TRBJ2-1; cdr3_nt: TGTGCCAGCAGCCCTCTAGGGCGGGAGGCATTCTACAATGAGCAGTTCTTC; cdr3_aa: CASSPLGREAFYNEQFF
clone_size: NA; d_call: TRBD1; v_call: TRBV20-1; j_call: TRBJ2-4; cdr3_nt: TGCAGTGCTAGTAGACAGGGGGGCATTCAGTACTTC; cdr3_aa: CSASRQGGIQYF
clone_size: NA; d_call: NA; v_call: TRBV7-2; j_call: TRBJ2-7; cdr3_nt: TGTGCCAGCGCCCGGGGGCGGGGAGTCGCGGCTCCATCCTACGAGCAGTACTTC; cdr3_aa: CASARGRGVAAPSYEQYF